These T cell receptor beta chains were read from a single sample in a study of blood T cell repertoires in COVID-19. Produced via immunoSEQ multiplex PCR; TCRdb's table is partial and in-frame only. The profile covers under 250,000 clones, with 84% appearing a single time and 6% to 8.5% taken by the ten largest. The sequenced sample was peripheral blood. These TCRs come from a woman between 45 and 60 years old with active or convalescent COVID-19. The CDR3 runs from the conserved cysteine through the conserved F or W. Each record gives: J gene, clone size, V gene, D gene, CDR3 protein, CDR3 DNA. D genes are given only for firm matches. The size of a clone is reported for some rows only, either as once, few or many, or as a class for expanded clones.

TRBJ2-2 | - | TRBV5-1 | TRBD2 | CASSLVAGGTGELFF | TGCGCCAGCAGCTTGGTAGCGGGGGGCACCGGGGAGCTGTTTTTT
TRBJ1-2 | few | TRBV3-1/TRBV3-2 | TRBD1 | CASSQSRQGQDYTF | TGTGCCAGCAGCCAGAGCCGACAGGGCCAAGACTACACCTTC
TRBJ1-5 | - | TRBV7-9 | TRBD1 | CASSLGADRADQPQHF | TGTGCCAGCAGCTTAGGAGCCGACAGGGCGGATCAGCCCCAGCATTTT
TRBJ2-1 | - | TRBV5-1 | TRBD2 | CASSLAGRAGAPGGEQFF | TGCGCCAGCAGCTTGGCCGGCCGTGCGGGAGCCCCGGGGGGAGAGCAGTTCTTC
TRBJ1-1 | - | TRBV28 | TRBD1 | CASSLWDRATEAFF | TGTGCCAGCAGTTTATGGGACAGGGCCACTGAAGCTTTCTTT
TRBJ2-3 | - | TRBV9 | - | CASSVGVRADTQYF | TGTGCCAGCAGCGTAGGCGTCCGTGCAGATACGCAGTATTTT
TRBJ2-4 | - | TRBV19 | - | CASSPRTVPKNIQYF | TGTGCCAGTAGTCCCAGGACAGTACCCAAAAACATTCAGTACTTC
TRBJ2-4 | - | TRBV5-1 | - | CASSIAGTKNIQYF | TGCGCCAGCAGCATAGCCGGGACCAAAAACATTCAGTACTTC
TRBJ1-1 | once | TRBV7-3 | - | CASSLNRANTEAFF | TGTGCCAGCAGCTTAAACAGGGCGAACACTGAAGCTTTCTTT
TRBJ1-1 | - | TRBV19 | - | CASRPGGGTEAFF | TGTGCCAGTAGGCCGGGCGGGGGAACTGAAGCTTTCTTT
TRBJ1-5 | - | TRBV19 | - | CASTLGGYQPQHF | TGTGCCAGTACCCTGGGGGGTTATCAGCCCCAGCATTTT
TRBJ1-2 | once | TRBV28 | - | CASSPRDNLIYGYTF | TGTGCCAGCAGTCCCCGGGACAACTTAATCTATGGCTACACCTTC
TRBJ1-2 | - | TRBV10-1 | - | CASSENSADPRGYTF | TGCGCCAGCAGTGAGAATTCGGCCGATCCGCGGGGCTACACCTTC
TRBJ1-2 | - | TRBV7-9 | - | CASSLLQGFYGYTF | TGTGCCAGCAGCTTACTACAGGGATTCTATGGCTACACCTTC
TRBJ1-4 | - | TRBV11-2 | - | CASSLGQLDEKLFF | TGTGCCAGCAGCTTAGGACAGCTCGATGAAAAACTGTTTTTT
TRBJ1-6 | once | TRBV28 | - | CASSFPTGNLIPLHF | TGTGCCAGCAGTTTTCCAACAGGGAACCTCATACCCCTCCACTTT
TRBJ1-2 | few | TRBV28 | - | CASTLGGQGEIYGYTF | TGTGCCAGCACCCTGGGGGGGCAGGGTGAAATCTATGGCTACACCTTC
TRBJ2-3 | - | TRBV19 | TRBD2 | CASSIGSLAESTDTQYF | TGTGCCAGTAGTATAGGGTCACTAGCGGAGTCCACAGATACGCAGTATTTT
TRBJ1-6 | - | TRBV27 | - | CASSLVGTGSPLHF | TGTGCCAGCAGTTTGGTCGGGACTGGATCACCCCTCCACTTT
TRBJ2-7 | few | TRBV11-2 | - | CASSLDIYEQYF | TGTGCCAGCAGCTTGGACATCTACGAGCAGTACTTC
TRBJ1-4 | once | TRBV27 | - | CASRPSASTNEKLFF | TGTGCCAGCAGGCCGAGCGCGTCAACTAATGAAAAACTGTTTTTT
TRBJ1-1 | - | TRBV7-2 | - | CASSFTRNSQAFF | TGTGCCAGCAGCTTTACGAGAAACAGTCAAGCTTTCTTT
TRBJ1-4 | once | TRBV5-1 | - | CASSLAVGANATNEKLFF | TGCGCCAGCAGCTTGGCCGTTGGGGCCAATGCAACTAATGAAAAACTGTTTTTT
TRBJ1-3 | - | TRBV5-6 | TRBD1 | CASGTVSGNTIYF | TGTGCCAGCGGGACAGTCTCTGGAAACACCATATATTTT
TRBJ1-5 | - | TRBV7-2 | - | CASSRMVGGGNQPQHF | TGTGCCAGCAGCCGTATGGTTGGGGGCGGCAATCAGCCCCAGCATTTT
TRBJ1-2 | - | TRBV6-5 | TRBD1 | CASSYQGGQGYTF | TGTGCCAGCAGTTACCAGGGGGGCCAGGGCTACACCTTC
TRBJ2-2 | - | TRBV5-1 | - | CASSASVANTGELFF | TGCGCCAGCAGCGCCAGCGTGGCAAACACCGGGGAGCTGTTTTTT
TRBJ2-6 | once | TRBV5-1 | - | CASTRGQFTSSGANVLTF | TGCGCCAGCACCCGAGGACAGTTCACTTCCTCTGGGGCCAACGTCCTGACTTTC
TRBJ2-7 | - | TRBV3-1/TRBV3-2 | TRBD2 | CASSRTSFYEQYF | TGTGCCAGCAGCCGGACTAGTTTCTACGAGCAGTACTTC
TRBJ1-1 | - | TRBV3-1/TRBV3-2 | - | CASSYPQGTEAFF | TGTGCCAGCAGCTACCCTCAGGGGACTGAAGCTTTCTTT
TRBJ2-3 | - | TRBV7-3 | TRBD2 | CASSLNREGDTQYF | TGTGCCAGCAGCTTAAACCGGGAGGGGGATACGCAGTATTTT
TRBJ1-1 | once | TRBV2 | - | CASSRQQTEAFF | TGTGCCAGCAGTCGACAGCAGACTGAAGCTTTCTTT
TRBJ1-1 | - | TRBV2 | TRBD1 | CASTRDRWDTEAFF | TGTGCCAGCACCCGGGACAGATGGGACACTGAAGCTTTCTTT
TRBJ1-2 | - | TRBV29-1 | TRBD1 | CSAEHRGIYGYTF | TGCAGCGCGGAGCACAGGGGAATCTATGGCTACACCTTC
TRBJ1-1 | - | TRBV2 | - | CASRAGNTEAFF | TGTGCCAGCAGGGCGGGGAACACTGAAGCTTTCTTT
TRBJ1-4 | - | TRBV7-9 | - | CASSLRSRGTNEKLFF | TGTGCCAGCAGCTTACGGAGCAGGGGAACTAATGAAAAACTGTTTTTT
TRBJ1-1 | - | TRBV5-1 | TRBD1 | CASSLAGDSEAFF | TGCGCCAGCAGCTTGGCCGGGGACAGTGAGGCTTTCTTT
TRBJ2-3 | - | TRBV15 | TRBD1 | CATSRQTGAGADTQYF | TGTGCCACCAGCAGACAGACAGGGGCAGGGGCAGATACGCAGTATTTT
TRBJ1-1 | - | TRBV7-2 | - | CASTPRGWSDTEAFF | TGTGCCAGCACCCCCCGAGGTTGGTCCGACACTGAAGCTTTCTTT
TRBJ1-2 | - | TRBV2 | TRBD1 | CASRDRLYYGYTF | TGTGCCAGCAGGGACAGGTTATACTATGGCTACACCTTC
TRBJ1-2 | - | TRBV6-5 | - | CAIRGAAAKNYGYTF | TGTGCCATCCGGGGGGCTGCAGCGAAAAACTATGGCTACACCTTC
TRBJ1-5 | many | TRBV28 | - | CASSRQVKPQHF | TGTGCCAGCAGTAGGCAGGTGAAACCCCAGCATTTT